The table lists the clone carrying this T cell receptor (beta chain) with a few counts. Its antigen is still unknown. These data are taken from a study of beta chain features in type 1 diabetes. Reverse transcription of all isolated RNA meant that expressed TCRB transcripts were sequenced. The repertoire was sequenced with immunoSEQ multiplex PCR; TCRdb's copy has only in-frame clones and lacks some. The data show 150,000 to 200,000 clones, roughly 9% seen once. By way of CD45RO/CCR7/CD25/CD127/CD95/CD27, the CD4+ regulatory, stem cell-like memory, central memory and naive cells were sorted. The CDR3 has 14 residues. CDR1 is SNHLY and CDR2 is FYNNEI in the germline V gene. The ends lost 1 base at V and 5 bases at J; junction bases unmatched: 2. Study results and limitations: The naive, central memory and Treg TCRB repertoires looked more alike in patients than they did in healthy donors. Because the template was cDNA, high-expressing cells might be over-represented. For Type 1 diabetes patients, all four CD4+ subsets carried TCRB CDR3s that were moderately but significantly shorter.

The sequenced sample was central memory CD4+ T cells from blood. This receptor was obtained from a woman aged 30 to 39 with type 1 diabetes. V is TRBV2 and J is TRBJ1-2; 9 bases fit TRBD1. The CDR3 loop is CASSEGGTGYGYTF. In DNA, the CDR3 is TGTGCCAGCAGTGAAGGGGGGACAGGGTATGGCTACACCTTC.